This entry is about one TCR beta chain. Its matching antigen is unknown. This CDR3 is 13 amino acids long. CDR1 SGHTA and CDR2 FQGNSA come from the germline V gene. The V gene lost 1 base and the J gene lost 6 bases, with 7 bases spanning the gap. This sample is drawn from a study of shared clonotypes between healthy human individuals. The wider study: The donors, a couple of women and three men, were aged 18 to 49.

Overall study findings and caveats: Richness estimates generally favored naive over memory subsets. It was observed that 5% to 6.5% of naive CD4 clonotypes were shared across several donors.

Evenly divided among several immunoSEQ plates was the genomic DNA of each subset. TCRdb keeps only in-frame clones here, not all; method: immunoSEQ multiplex PCR. Here the sample spans 2 million to 2.5 million clones, approximately 90% being singletons. The sequence was obtained from a man younger than 35 in good health. Some clones in this sample may be carry-over from other donors' samples. The specimen was naive CD4+ T cells from PBMCs. Subset of the sample: CD45RA+ positively selected. The chain employs TRBV7-2 and TRBJ2-1; unclear D gene. The CDR3 sequence is CASSLDRSNEQFF. CDR3 bases: TGTGCCAGCAGCTTAGACCGGTCCAATGAGCAGTTCTTC.